This T cell receptor (beta chain) was captured in a study of T cell repertoires in ileal Crohn's disease. TCRB immunosequencing input was roughly 500 nanograms of biopsy DNA per sample. The method was immunoSEQ multiplex PCR; TCRdb's version includes in-frame clones alone and lacks a portion of them. Of approximately 27,000 clones listed, about 81% were seen once; the top ten hold roughly 5.5%. The germline V gene has CDR1 MNHEY and CDR2 SMNVEV (reference sequence). The ends were cut back, 5 bases at V and 5 bases at J, with 15 bases in the middle. The CDR3 contains 14 residues. Notes on the study in general: Clonality above 26.8% at surgery always came with endoscopic recurrence. Sorted CD8 T cells held more high-frequency clones than CD4.

Concerning this clone itself: Its antigen is not identified.

Sequenced input: ileal tissue. The chain joins TRBV27 to TRBJ2-5; TRBD1 might be the D (6 bases). This TCR came from an adult with Crohn's disease. The DNA of the CDR3 is TGTGCCAGCAGTCTGCCGGGACATTGGGAGACCCAGTACTTC. This gives the protein CASSLPGHWETQYF.